This record looks at one T cell receptor (beta chain) sequence and its context. Its cognate antigen is unknown. From germline, CDR1 is LGHNA and CDR2 YSLEER. Trimming removed 0 bases at V and 8 bases at J, with 13 bases between. This CDR3 region has 14 residues. This sample was taken from a study of post-analysis software for immune sequencing data. Study observations and caveats: With TRBV5-6, TRBV5-1 and TRBV20-1 included, five TRBV segments were more frequent in patients than in controls.

The authors incorporated unique molecular identifiers into the TCR beta cDNA libraries. Using its own MiXCR run on the PCR reads, TCRdb lists one record per CDR3 protein. Of around 700,000 distinct CDR3 sequences in the sample, approximately 60% are singletons; the top ten hold approximately 10%. The V and J genes are TRBV4-3 and TRBJ1-2, with no clear D. The clonotype was recovered from a girl aged 2 to 10 with multiple sclerosis. The sample comprised blood. CDR3: CASSQDRAARGYTF. The CDR3 DNA follows: TGCGCCAGCAGCCAAGATAGGGCCGCGAGGGGCTACACCTTC.